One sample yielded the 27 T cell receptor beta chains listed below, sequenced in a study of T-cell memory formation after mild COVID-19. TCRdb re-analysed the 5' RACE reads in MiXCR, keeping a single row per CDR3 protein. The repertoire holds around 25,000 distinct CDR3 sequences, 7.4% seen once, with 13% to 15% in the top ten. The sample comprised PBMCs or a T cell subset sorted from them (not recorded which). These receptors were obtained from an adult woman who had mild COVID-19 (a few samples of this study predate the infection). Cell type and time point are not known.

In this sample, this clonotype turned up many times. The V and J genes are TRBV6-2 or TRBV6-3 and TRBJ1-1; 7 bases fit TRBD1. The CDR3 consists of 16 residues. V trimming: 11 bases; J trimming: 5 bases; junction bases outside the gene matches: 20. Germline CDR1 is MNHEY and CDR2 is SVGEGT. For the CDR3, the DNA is TGTGCCTCCCGTGGGTCTCCGGGACAGCGAGGAACTGAAGCTTTCTTT. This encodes CASRGSPGQRGTEAFF.

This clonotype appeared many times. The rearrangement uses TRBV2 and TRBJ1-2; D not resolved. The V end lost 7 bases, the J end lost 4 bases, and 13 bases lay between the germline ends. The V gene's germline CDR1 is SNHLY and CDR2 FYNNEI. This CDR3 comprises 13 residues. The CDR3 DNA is TGTGCCAGCAACCAGGCCTTAGGCTATGGCTACACCTTC. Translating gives CASNQALGYGYTF.

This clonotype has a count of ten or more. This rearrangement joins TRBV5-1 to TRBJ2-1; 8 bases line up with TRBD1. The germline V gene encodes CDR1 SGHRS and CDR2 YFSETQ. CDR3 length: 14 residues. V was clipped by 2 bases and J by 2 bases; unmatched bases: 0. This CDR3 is CASSLQGAYNEQFF. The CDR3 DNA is TGCGCCAGCAGCTTACAGGGGGCCTACAATGAGCAGTTCTTC.

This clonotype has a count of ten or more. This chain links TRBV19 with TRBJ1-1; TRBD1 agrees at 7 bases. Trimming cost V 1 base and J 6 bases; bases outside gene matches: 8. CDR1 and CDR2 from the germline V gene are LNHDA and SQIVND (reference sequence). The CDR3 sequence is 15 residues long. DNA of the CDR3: TGTGCCAGTAGTATAGGATCAGGGGGGCTGGCTGAAGCTTTCTTT. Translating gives CASSIGSGGLAEAFF.

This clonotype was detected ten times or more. CDR3 DNA sequence: TGTGCCAGCAGTCCTCGGAGGGACAGGTACTACGAGCAGTACTTC. It yields the protein CASSPRRDRYYEQYF. The rearrangement uses TRBV6-5 and TRBJ2-7, with 8 bases lining up with TRBD1. From germline, CDR1 is MNHEY and CDR2 SVGAGI. The CDR3 has 15 amino acids. Trimming at V came to 5 bases and at J to 3 bases, leaving 9 bases not matched to a gene.

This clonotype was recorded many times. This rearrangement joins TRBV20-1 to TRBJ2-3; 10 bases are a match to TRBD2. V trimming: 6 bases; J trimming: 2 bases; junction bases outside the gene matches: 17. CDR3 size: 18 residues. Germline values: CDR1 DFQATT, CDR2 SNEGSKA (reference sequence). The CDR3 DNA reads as TGCAGTGCAACCCCCCCCGGGACTAGCGCGGGATACACAGATACGCAGTATTTT. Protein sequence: CSATPPGTSAGYTDTQYF.

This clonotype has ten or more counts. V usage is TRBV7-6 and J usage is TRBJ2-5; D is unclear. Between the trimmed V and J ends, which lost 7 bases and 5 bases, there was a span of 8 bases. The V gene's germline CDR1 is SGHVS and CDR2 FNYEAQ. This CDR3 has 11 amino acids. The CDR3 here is CASTLAETQYF. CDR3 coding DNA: TGTGCCAGCACCCTCGCCGAGACCCAGTACTTC.

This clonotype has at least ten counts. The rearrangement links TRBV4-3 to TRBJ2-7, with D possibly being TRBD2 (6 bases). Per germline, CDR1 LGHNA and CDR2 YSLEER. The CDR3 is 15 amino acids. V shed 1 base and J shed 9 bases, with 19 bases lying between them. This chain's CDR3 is CASSQAVTTGVRQYF. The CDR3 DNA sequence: TGCGCCAGCAGCCAAGCGGTCACAACGGGAGTCCGGCAGTACTTC.

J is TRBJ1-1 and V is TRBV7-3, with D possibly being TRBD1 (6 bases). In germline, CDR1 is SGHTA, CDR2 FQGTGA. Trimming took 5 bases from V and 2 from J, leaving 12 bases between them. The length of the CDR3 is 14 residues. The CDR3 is CASSPNRDNTEAFF. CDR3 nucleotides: TGTGCCAGCAGCCCGAACAGGGACAACACTGAAGCTTTCTTT. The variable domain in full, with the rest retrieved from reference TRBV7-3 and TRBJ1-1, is GAGVSQTPSNKVTEKGKYVELRCDPISGHTALYWYRQSLGQGPEFLIYFQGTGAADDSGLPNDRFFAVRPEGSVSTLKIQRTERGDSAVYLCASSPNRDNTEAFFGQGTRLTVV.

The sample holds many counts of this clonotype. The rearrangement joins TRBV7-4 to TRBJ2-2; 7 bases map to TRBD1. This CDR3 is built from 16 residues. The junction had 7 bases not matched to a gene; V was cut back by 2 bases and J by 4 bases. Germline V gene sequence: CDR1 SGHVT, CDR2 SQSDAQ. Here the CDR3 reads CASSLTWGQLTGELFF. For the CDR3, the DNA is TGTGCCAGCAGCTTAACCTGGGGACAGCTCACCGGGGAGCTGTTTTTT.

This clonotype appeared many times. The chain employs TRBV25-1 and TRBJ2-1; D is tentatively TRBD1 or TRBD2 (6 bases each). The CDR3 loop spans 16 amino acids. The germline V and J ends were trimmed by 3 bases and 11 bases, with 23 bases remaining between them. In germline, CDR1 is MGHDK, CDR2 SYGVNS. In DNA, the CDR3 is TGTGCCAGCAGTGAGGGGACGGGGGCCCATGAAAATAAGCAGTTCTTC. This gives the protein CASSEGTGAHENKQFF.

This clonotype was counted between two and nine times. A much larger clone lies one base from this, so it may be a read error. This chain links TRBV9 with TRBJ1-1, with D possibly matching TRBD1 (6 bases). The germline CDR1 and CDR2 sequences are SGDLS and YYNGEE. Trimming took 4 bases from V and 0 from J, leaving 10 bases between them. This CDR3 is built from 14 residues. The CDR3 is CASSTGHLNTEAFF. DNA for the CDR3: TGTGCCAGCAGCACGGGACACTTGAACACTGAAGCTTTCTTT.

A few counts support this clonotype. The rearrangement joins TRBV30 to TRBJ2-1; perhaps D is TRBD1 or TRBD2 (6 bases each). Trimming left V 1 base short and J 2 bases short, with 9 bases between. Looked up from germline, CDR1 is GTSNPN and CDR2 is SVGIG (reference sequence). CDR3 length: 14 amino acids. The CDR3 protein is CAWSEGGPYNEQFF. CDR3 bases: TGTGCCTGGAGTGAAGGGGGGCCCTACAATGAGCAGTTCTTC.

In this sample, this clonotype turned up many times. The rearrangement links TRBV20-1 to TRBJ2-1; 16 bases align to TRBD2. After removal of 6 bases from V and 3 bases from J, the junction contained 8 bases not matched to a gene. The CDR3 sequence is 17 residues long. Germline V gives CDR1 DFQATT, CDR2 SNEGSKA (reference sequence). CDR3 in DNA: TGCAGTGCCTCGGGACTAGCGGGAGGGGGATACTACAATGAGCAGTTCTTC. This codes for CSASGLAGGGYYNEQFF.

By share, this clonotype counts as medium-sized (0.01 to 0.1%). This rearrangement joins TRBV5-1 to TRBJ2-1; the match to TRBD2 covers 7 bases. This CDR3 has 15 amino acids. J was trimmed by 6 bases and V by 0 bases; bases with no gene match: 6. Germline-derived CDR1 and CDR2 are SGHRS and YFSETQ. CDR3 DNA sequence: TGCGCCAGCAGCTTGGTCGGGGAGGGCCGCAATGAGCAGTTCTTC. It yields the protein CASSLVGEGRNEQFF.

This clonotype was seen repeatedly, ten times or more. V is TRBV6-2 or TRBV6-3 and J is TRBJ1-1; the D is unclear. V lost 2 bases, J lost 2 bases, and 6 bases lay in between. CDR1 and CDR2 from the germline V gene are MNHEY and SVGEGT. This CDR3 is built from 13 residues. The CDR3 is CASSYRFNTEAFF. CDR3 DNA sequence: TGTGCCAGCAGTTACCGATTTAACACTGAAGCTTTCTTT.

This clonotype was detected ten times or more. This chain's CDR3 is CASSFDTGSTEAFF. CDR3 in DNA: TGTGCCAGCAGCTTCGATACGGGGAGCACTGAAGCTTTCTTT. This chain links TRBV3-1 with TRBJ1-1; D uncertain. Germline loops: CDR1 LGHDT, CDR2 YNNKEL (reference sequence). V was pared by 5 bases and J by 4 bases, with 14 bases between. The CDR3 is 14 amino acids.

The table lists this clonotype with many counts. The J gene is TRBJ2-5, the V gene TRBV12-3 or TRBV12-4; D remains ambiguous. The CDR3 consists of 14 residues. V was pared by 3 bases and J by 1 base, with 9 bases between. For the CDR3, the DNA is TGTGCCAGCAGTTTTTTTCACAGCCAAGAGACCCAGTACTTC. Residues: CASSFFHSQETQYF.

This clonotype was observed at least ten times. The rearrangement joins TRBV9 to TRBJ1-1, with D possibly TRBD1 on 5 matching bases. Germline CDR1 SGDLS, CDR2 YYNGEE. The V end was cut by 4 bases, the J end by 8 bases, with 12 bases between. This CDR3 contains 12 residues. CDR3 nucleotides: TGTGCCAGCAGCAAAACAGACAGCGAAGCTTTCTTT. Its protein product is CASSKTDSEAFF.

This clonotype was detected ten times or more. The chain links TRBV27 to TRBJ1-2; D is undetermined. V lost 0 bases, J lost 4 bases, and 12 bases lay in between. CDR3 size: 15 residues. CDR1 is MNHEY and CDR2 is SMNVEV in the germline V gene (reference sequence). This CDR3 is CASSLSKGGLYGYTF. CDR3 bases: TGTGCCAGCAGTTTATCGAAGGGAGGGCTCTATGGCTACACCTTC.

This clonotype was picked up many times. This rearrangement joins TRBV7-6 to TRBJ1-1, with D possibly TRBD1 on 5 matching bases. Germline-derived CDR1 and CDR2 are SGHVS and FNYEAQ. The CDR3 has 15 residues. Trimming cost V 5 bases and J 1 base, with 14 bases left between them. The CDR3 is CASSPPAGGNTEAFF. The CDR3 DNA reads TGTGCCAGCAGCCCCCCCGCTGGGGGGAACACTGAAGCTTTCTTT.

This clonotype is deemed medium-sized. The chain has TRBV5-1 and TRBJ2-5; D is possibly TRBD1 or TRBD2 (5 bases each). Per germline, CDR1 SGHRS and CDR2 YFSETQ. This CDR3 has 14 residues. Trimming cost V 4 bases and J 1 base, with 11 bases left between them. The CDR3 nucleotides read TGCGCCAGCAGCCCCGGGACGGTCCAAGAGACCCAGTACTTC. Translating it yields CASSPGTVQETQYF. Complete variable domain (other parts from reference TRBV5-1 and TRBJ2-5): KAGVTQTPRYLIKTRGQQVTLSCSPISGHRSVSWYQQTPGQGLQFLFEYFSETQRNKGNFPGRFSGRQFSNSRSEMNVSTLELGDSALYLCASSPGTVQETQYFGPGTRLLVL.

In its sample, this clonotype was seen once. CDR3 in amino acids: CASSFVGSNGELFF. In DNA, the CDR3 is TGTGCCAGCAGCTTCGTCGGCTCGAACGGGGAGCTGTTTTTT. The genes are TRBV5-6 and TRBJ2-2; D not certain. V was shortened by 2 bases and J by 7 bases, with 12 bases between the two germline ends. Germline loops: CDR1 SGHDT, CDR2 YYEEEE. CDR3 length: 14 amino acids.

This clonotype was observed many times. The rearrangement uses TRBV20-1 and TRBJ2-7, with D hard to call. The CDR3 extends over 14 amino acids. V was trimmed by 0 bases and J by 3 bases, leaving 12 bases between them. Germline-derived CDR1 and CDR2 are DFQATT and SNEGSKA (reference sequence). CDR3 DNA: TGCAGTGCTAGAGATACCAAAGAATACTACGAGCAGTACTTC. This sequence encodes CSARDTKEYYEQYF.

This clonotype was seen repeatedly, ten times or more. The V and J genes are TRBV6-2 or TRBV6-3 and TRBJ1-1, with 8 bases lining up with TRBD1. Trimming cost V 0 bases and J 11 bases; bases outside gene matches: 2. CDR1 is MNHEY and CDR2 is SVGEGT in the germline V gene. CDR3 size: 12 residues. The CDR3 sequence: CASSYSTGVAFF. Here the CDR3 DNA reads TGTGCCAGCAGTTACTCGACAGGGGTGGCTTTCTTT.

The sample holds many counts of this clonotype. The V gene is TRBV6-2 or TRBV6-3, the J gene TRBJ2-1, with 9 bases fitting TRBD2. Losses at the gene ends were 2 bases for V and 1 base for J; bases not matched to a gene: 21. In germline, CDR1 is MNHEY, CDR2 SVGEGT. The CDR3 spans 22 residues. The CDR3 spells CASSYTRGLGSTSGPSYNEQFF. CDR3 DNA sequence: TGTGCCAGCAGTTACACCAGAGGTCTAGGTTCGACTAGCGGACCGTCCTACAATGAGCAGTTCTTC.

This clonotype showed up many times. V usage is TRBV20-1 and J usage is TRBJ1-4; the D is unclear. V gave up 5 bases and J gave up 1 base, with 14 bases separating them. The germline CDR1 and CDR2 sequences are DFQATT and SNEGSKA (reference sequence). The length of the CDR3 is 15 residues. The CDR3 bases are TGCAGTGCTTTTCCCCCGGGGTTAACTAATGAAAAACTGTTTTTT. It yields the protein CSAFPPGLTNEKLFF.